This note documents a single T cell receptor (beta chain) sequence. As originally analysed: Amplification of reference gene primers was used by the study to estimate nucleated cell counts. Sequenced by immunoSEQ multiplex PCR; TCRdb stores in-frame clones only, minus some. That table furnishes V, J and clone size, whereas the DNA furnished D and trimming. The table shows just under 300,000 clones, with more than 85% occurring only once. The sample is drawn from a study of blood T cell repertoires in COVID-19. Study in general: Samples representing acute and convalescent COVID-19 were sourced from the United States, Italy and Spain. T cells, B-cell-depleted T cells, or PBMCs provided the cDNA or gDNA that served as material.

The sequenced material came from peripheral blood. The receptor was isolated from a man in his 70s with acute or convalescent COVID-19.

The CDR3 is CASRGQDYSYEQYF. The CDR3 nucleotides read TGTGCCAGCAGAGGACAGGACTATTCCTACGAGCAGTACTTC. The chain combines TRBV25-1 with TRBJ2-7; D is perhaps TRBD1 (7 bases). Germline CDR1 reads MGHDK; CDR2 reads SYGVNS. The CDR3 consists of 14 residues. Trimming cost V 6 bases and J 1 base, with 13 bases left between them.